One and the same sample provided the 9 T cell receptor beta chains below, sequenced in a study of cytomegalovirus exposure and HLA in healthy donors (dated by TCRdb to 2015 to 2018). Library generation was performed with the immunoSEQ multiplex PCR assay. Held by TCRdb, this immuneACCESS table contains in-frame sequences only and omits some clones. Under half of the omission traces to an unresolved V gene where checked; the cause of the rest is unknown. The sample contains some 130,000 clones, roughly four fifths of them found a single time. Roughly 1.4% of the sample is taken by the ten largest. Sequencing used PBMCs. The receptor source for this set is a woman in her thirties in good health and CMV-seronegative.

The rearrangement joins TRBV19 to TRBJ2-1, with D hard to call. The germline gives CDR1 LNHDA, CDR2 SQIVND (reference sequence). This CDR3 spans 12 amino acids. Trimming cost V 9 bases and J 0 bases, with 6 bases left between them. CDR3 bases: TGTGCCAGCGGTCTCTCCTACAATGAGCAGTTCTTC. Translation: CASGLSYNEQFF.

The V call is TRBV2, the J call TRBJ2-5; D perhaps matches TRBD1 (6 bases). V lost 10 bases, J lost 3 bases, and 15 bases lay in between. The germline V gene has CDR1 SNHLY and CDR2 FYNNEI. The CDR3 length is 13 residues. The CDR3 sequence: CATYRRGEETQYF. CDR3 nucleotides: TGTGCCACCTACCGCAGGGGAGAAGAGACCCAGTACTTC.

The chain joins TRBV28 to TRBJ2-3; D is perhaps TRBD1 (6 bases). Germline-derived CDR1 and CDR2 are MDHEN and SYDVKM. V dropped 4 bases and J dropped 2 bases, with 13 bases sitting between them. The CDR3 contains 15 residues. CDR3 loop: CASSSGQRITDTQYF. Written as DNA, the CDR3 is TGTGCCAGCAGTTCCGGACAGCGTATCACAGATACGCAGTATTTT.

The rearrangement links TRBV15 to TRBJ1-5, with D possibly being TRBD1 (6 bases). V was trimmed by 3 bases and J by 4 bases, leaving 10 bases between them. This CDR3 has 14 amino acids. Germline CDR1 LNHNV, CDR2 YYDKDF (reference sequence). The CDR3 bases are TGTGCCACCAGCAGTAGGACAGAGAATCAGCCCCAGCATTTT. Translated, it gives CATSSRTENQPQHF.

V and J are TRBV6-1 and TRBJ2-5, with 7 bases lining up with TRBD1. Trimming at V came to 4 bases and at J to 4 bases, leaving 9 bases not matched to a gene. This CDR3 has 15 amino acids. The germline V gene has CDR1 MNHNS and CDR2 SASEGT. The CDR3 nucleotides are TGTGCCAGCAGTGTGACAGGGAAGGCCCCAGAGACCCAGTACTTC. Its protein is CASSVTGKAPETQYF.

The chain links TRBV27 to TRBJ2-1; 8 nucleotides match TRBD2. The CDR3 spans 15 residues. Germline loops: CDR1 MNHEY, CDR2 SMNVEV (reference sequence). J lost 6 bases, V lost 4 bases, and 8 bases had no gene match. CDR3: CASSSRGAGANEQFF. The CDR3 bases are TGTGCCAGCAGTTCGCGGGGGGCGGGGGCCAATGAGCAGTTCTTC.

The V and J genes are TRBV7-8 and TRBJ1-4; 7 bases agree with TRBD1. Losses at the gene ends were 2 bases for V and 6 bases for J; bases not matched to a gene: 3. CDR1 and CDR2 from the germline V gene are SGHVS and FQNEAQ. This CDR3 spans 14 amino acids. This CDR3 reads CASSLRDRDEKLFF. CDR3 DNA sequence: TGTGCCAGCAGCTTACGGGACAGAGATGAAAAACTGTTTTTT.

The chain recombines TRBV6-6 with TRBJ2-1; the match to TRBD2 covers 9 bases. Trimming took 5 bases from V and 9 from J; bases not matched to a gene: 11. Looked up from germline, CDR1 is MNHNY and CDR2 is SVGAGI (reference sequence). This CDR3 is 15 amino acids long. The CDR3 region is CASSPRLADLGEQFF. The CDR3 DNA is TGTGCCAGCAGTCCCCGACTAGCGGATTTAGGTGAGCAGTTCTTC.

This clone was seen a few times. The CDR3 sequence: CASSSGARNTEAFF. Written as DNA, the CDR3 is TGTGCCAGCAGCTCAGGGGCCCGAAACACTGAAGCTTTCTTT. The V and J genes are TRBV11-2 and TRBJ1-1; D perhaps matches TRBD1 (6 bases). This CDR3 is 14 amino acids long. Trimming removed 4 bases at V and 2 bases at J, with 11 bases between. Germline assignment: CDR1 SGHAT and CDR2 FQNNGV.